One and the same sample provided the 9 T cell receptor beta chains below, sequenced in a study of cytomegalovirus exposure and HLA in healthy donors. Vbeta (60) and Jbeta (13) primers were used in the PCR. Some clones are missing from TCRdb's copy, which holds only in-frame ones; the method was immunoSEQ multiplex PCR. The table includes 95,000 to 150,000 clones, more than 65% detected once. The sample taken for sequencing was PBMCs. The receptors stem from a man between 18 and 35 years old in good health and CMV-seronegative.

This clone was found once. The V call is TRBV5-1, the J call TRBJ2-5, with TRBD1 identical over 12 bases. Near its end, the DNA agrees better with TRBJ2-7, so the J call may be wrong. There are 15 residues in the CDR3. Germline V gene data show CDR1 as SGHRS and CDR2 as YFSETQ. DNA for the CDR3: TGCGCCAGCAGCTCGCGACCGGGACAGGGGGCCGAGCAGTACTTC. Protein: CASSSRPGQGAEQYF.

This clone showed up just once. This rearrangement joins TRBV4-1 to TRBJ2-2; TRBD2 matches 9 bases. With 0 bases clipped from V and 4 bases from J, the junction kept 12 bases outside the gene matches. The CDR3 extends over 19 amino acids. Germline CDR1 is MGHRA and CDR2 is YSYEKL. The CDR3 reads CASSQDLRERGVFTGELFF. The CDR3 nucleotides are TGCGCCAGCAGCCAAGATCTTAGGGAGCGGGGGGTCTTCACCGGGGAGCTGTTTTTT.

The chain couples TRBV25-1 to TRBJ2-5, with 9 bases lining up with TRBD1. The last part of the DNA fits TRBJ2-7 better; the J call may be wrong. This CDR3 has 14 residues. Germline assignment: CDR1 MGHDK and CDR2 SYGVNS. The CDR3 here is CASSGTGDPYEQYF. CDR3 in DNA: TGTGCCAGCAGTGGGACAGGGGATCCCTACGAGCAGTACTTC.

This chain uses TRBV5-1 with TRBJ2-1; TRBD2 is a possible D gene (6 bases). The CDR3 runs to 16 residues. Looked up from germline, CDR1 is SGHRS and CDR2 is YFSETQ. The V and J ends lost 0 bases and 1 base respectively, with 11 bases between them. The CDR3 reads CASSLARGVSYNEQFF. For the CDR3, the DNA is TGCGCCAGCAGCTTGGCGCGCGGGGTTTCCTACAATGAGCAGTTCTTC.

The sample holds a few counts of this clone. In the same sample, other DNA sequences code for this CDR3. The V and J genes are TRBV5-1 and TRBJ1-2; D is undetermined. V gave up 0 bases and J gave up 1 base, with 7 bases separating them. This CDR3 spans 14 amino acids. In germline, CDR1 is SGHRS, CDR2 YFSETQ. The CDR3 protein is CASSLGGSNYGYTF. The CDR3 nucleotides read TGCGCCAGCAGCTTGGGAGGCAGTAACTATGGCTACACCTTC.

The chain is built from TRBV9 and TRBJ1-1; D unclear. The CDR3 runs to 14 residues. The germline V gene has CDR1 SGDLS and CDR2 YYNGEE. The V end was cut by 0 bases, the J end by 1 base, with 7 bases between. The CDR3 reads CASSVVAENTEAFF. The CDR3 nucleotides are TGTGCCAGCAGCGTAGTAGCAGAGAACACTGAAGCTTTCTTT.

This sequence joins TRBV6-1 and TRBJ1-1, with D tentatively TRBD1 (5 bases). V was trimmed by 1 base and J by 0 bases, leaving 12 bases between them. Germline assignment: CDR1 MNHNS and CDR2 SASEGT. The CDR3 sequence is 16 residues long. This chain's CDR3 is CASSEGWGSMNTEAFF. The CDR3 DNA reads TGTGCCAGCAGTGAAGGCTGGGGCAGTATGAACACTGAAGCTTTCTTT.

The chain couples TRBV5-4 to TRBJ2-7, with D tentatively TRBD1 (6 bases). The V end lost 3 bases, the J end lost 3 bases, and 16 bases lay between the germline ends. There are 15 residues in the CDR3. Germline lookup yields CDR1 SGHNT and CDR2 YYREEE (reference sequence). The CDR3 is CASSSRGNRVYEQYF. CDR3 DNA: TGTGCCAGCAGCTCCAGGGGAAATAGGGTCTACGAGCAGTACTTC.

This clone has just one count. The chain uses TRBV2 and TRBJ1-6; D ambiguous. This CDR3 contains 18 residues. CDR1 is SNHLY, CDR2 FYNNEI, per germline. V dropped 0 bases and J dropped 0 bases, with 12 bases sitting between them. The CDR3: CASSEALQGSSYNSPLHF. Written as DNA, the CDR3 is TGTGCCAGCAGTGAAGCGCTTCAAGGGAGCTCCTATAATTCACCCCTCCACTTT.